The text below deals with one T cell receptor (beta chain). The data derive from a study of blood T cell repertoires in COVID-19. Germline values: CDR1 MDHEN, CDR2 SYDVKM. The CDR3 totals 15 residues. Germline trimming cut 5 bases from V and 2 bases from J; bases unmatched to any gene: 8. Original processing methods: Amplified reference gene primers provided the basis for estimating nucleated cell counts. Using immunoSEQ multiplex PCR, the repertoire was profiled, and TCRdb retains in-frame clones only, with some absent. D and trimming were read from the DNA, whereas the V and J calls and clone size are those reported in that table. The sample holds approximately 220,000 clones; roughly four fifths are singletons and the top ten take 3% to 3.5%.

The TCR was taken from a woman aged 25 to 39 who had recovered from COVID-19. V and J are TRBV28 and TRBJ1-2; 7 nucleotides agree with TRBD1. Sequencing was done on a sample of peripheral blood. The CDR3, as DNA: TGTGCCAGCAGTAACCCAAACAGGGGCAACTATGGCTACACCTTC. Amino acid sequence: CASSNPNRGNYGYTF.